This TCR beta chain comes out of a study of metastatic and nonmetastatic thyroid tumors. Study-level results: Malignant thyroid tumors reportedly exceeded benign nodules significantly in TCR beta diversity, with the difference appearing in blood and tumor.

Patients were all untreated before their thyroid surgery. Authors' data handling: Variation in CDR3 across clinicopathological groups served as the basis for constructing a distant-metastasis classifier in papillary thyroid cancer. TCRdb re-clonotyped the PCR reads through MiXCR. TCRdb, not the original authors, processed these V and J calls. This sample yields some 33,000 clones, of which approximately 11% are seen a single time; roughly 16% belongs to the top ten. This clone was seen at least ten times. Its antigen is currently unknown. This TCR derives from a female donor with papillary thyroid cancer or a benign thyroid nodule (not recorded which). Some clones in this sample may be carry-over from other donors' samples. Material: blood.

As DNA, the CDR3 is TGTGCCAGCAGTTTTACTTCGGTTTTTGGTGGCACAGATACGCAGTATTTT. Translation: CASSFTSVFGGTDTQYF. The chain recombines TRBV12-3 or TRBV12-4 with TRBJ2-3; D unclear. V was pared by 3 bases and J by 1 base, with 17 bases between. The CDR3 contains 17 residues.